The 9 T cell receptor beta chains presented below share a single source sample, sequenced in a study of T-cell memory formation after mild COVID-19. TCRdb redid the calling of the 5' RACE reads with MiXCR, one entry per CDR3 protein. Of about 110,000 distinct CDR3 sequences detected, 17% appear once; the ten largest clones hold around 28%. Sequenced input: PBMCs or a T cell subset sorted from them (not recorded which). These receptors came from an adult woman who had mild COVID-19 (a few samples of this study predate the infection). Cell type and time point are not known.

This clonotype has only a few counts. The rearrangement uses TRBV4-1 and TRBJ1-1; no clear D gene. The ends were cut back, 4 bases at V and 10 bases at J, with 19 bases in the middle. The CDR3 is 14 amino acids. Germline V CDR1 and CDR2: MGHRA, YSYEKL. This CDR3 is CASSPKAGSSPAFF. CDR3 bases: TGCGCCAGCAGCCCAAAGGCGGGTTCTTCCCCAGCTTTCTTT.

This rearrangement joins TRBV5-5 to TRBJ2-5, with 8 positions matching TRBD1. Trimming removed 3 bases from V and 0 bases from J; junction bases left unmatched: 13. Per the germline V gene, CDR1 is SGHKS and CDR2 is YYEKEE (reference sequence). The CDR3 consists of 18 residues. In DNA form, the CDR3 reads TGTGCCAGCAGCTCCGGACAGGGCGGTTTCCTGTACCAAGAGACCCAGTACTTC. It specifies CASSSGQGGFLYQETQYF. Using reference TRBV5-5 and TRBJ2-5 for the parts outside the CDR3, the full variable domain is DAGVTQSPTHLIKTRGQQVTLRCSPISGHKSVSWYQQVLGQGPQFIFQYYEKEERGRGNFPDRFSARQFPNYSSELNVNALLLGDSALYLCASSSGQGGFLYQETQYFGPGTRLLVL.

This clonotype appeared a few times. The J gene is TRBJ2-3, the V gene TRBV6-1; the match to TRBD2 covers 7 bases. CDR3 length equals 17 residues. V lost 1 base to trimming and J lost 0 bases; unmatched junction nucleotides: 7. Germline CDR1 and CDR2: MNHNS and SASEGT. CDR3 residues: CASSEVGLQTSTDTQYF. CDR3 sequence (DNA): TGTGCCAGCAGTGAAGTGGGACTACAAACTAGCACAGATACGCAGTATTTT.

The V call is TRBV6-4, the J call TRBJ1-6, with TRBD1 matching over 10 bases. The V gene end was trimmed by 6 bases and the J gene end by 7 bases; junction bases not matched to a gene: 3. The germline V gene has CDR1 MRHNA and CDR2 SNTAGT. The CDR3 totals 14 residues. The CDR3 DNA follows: TGTGCCAGCAGCGCGGGACAGGGGAATTCACCCCTCCACTTT. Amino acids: CASSAGQGNSPLHF.

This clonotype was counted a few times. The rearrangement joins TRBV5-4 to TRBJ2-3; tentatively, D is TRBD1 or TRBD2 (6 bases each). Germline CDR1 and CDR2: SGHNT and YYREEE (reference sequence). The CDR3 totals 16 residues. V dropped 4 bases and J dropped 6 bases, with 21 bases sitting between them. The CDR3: CASSLPTRRGGDTQYF. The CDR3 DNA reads TGTGCCAGCAGCCTCCCGACTAGAAGAGGGGGGGATACGCAGTATTTT. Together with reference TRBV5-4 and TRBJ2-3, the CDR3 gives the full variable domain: ETGVTQSPTHLIKTRGQQVTLRCSSQSGHNTVSWYQQALGQGPQFIFQYYREEENGRGNFPPRFSGLQFPNYSSELNVNALELDDSALYLCASSLPTRRGGDTQYFGPGTRLTVL.

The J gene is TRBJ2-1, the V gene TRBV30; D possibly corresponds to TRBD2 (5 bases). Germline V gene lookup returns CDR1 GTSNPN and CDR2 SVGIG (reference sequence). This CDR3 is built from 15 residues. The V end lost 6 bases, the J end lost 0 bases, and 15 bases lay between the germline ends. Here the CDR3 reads CACGRDAGSYNEQFF. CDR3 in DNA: TGTGCCTGTGGACGCGACGCGGGCTCCTACAATGAGCAGTTCTTC.

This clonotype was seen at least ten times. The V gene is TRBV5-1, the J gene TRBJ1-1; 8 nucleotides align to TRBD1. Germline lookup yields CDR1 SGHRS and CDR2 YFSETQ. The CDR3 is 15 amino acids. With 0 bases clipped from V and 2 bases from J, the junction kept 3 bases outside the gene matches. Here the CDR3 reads CASSLAGGPNTEAFF. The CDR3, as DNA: TGCGCCAGCAGCTTGGCAGGGGGCCCCAACACTGAAGCTTTCTTT.

Here the CDR3 DNA reads TGTGCCAGCAGTTACTCGGCAGGGGTGAACACTGAAGCTTTCTTT. Amino acids: CASSYSAGVNTEAFF. This sequence joins TRBV6-5 and TRBJ1-1; weak D call: TRBD1 (6 bases). There are 15 residues in the CDR3. V was trimmed by 0 bases and J by 0 bases, leaving 8 bases between them. CDR1 and CDR2 from the germline V gene are MNHEY and SVGAGI.

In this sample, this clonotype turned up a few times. The CDR3 DNA reads as TGTGCCAGCAGTGCGACAGGGGGAAGCTACGAGCAGTACTTC. It is translated as CASSATGGSYEQYF. The rearrangement uses TRBV27 and TRBJ2-7, with 9 bases matching TRBD1. With V trimmed by 5 bases and J by 3 bases, 5 bases remained unmatched. The germline gives CDR1 MNHEY, CDR2 SMNVEV (reference sequence). The CDR3 is 14 amino acids.